These 7 T cell receptor beta chains originate from one sample sequenced in a study of tumor and adjacent non-tumor tissue in lung cancer. The library came from three nested PCR rounds adapted from ARM-PCR protocols. TCRdb passed the multiplex PCR reads through MiXCR, listing each CDR3 protein once. The sample records roughly 75,000 distinct CDR3 sequences, approximately 80% being singletons. This sample's RNA came from whole unsorted tissue. Distant lung tissue was collected more than 3 cm away from the tumor edge. The sequenced sample consisted of distant non-tumor lung tissue. Receptors were obtained from a man aged 55 to 70 with non-small cell lung cancer.

A word on this clonotype: With a much larger clone just one base away, this may be a read error. The chain links TRBV7-8 to TRBJ2-3; weak D call: TRBD2 (7 bases). Germline V gene lookup returns CDR1 SGHVS and CDR2 FQNEAQ. This CDR3 comprises 17 residues. In nucleotides, the CDR3 is TGTACCAGCAGCTCCAGGGACATAAGCGGGGGCACAGATACGCAGTATTTT. As protein: CTSSSRDISGGTDTQYF.

Worth noting for this clonotype: One junction end disagrees with the germline gene, perhaps due to a read error. The gene calls are TRBV11-3 and TRBJ2-1; D unclear. This CDR3 comprises 13 residues. Germline-derived CDR1 and CDR2 are SGHNT and YENEEA. As DNA, the CDR3 is TGTGTCAGCAGCTTAGGTCTTCTTAGAGAGCAGCTCTTC. Amino acid sequence: CVSSLGLLREQLF.

In the case of this clonotype: At one end, the junction sequence differs from germline, possibly due to a read error. V and J are TRBV11-2 and TRBJ2-5; D may be TRBD1 (5 bases). Germline assignment: CDR1 SGHAT and CDR2 FQNNGV. This CDR3 is 14 amino acids long. This CDR3 reads CSSSSGQVQETQCF. The CDR3 nucleotides are TGTTCCAGCAGCTCTGGACAAGTCCAAGAGACCCAGTGCTTC.

The V call is TRBV5-1, the J call TRBJ2-2; D perhaps matches TRBD2 (5 bases). V was clipped by 2 bases and J by 4 bases, with 9 bases between them. CDR1 SGHRS and CDR2 YFSETQ come from the germline V gene. CDR3 length: 14 amino acids. This chain's CDR3 is CASSLAETTGELFF. CDR3 sequence (DNA): TGCGCCAGCAGCTTAGCGGAGACCACCGGGGAGCTGTTTTTT.

The chain is built from TRBV10-1 and TRBJ1-3; TRBD1 matches at 7 bases. The germline CDR1 and CDR2 sequences are WNHNN and SYGVQD (reference sequence). V dropped 6 bases and J dropped 12; count of bases not matched to a gene: 14. There are 14 residues in the CDR3. The CDR3 here is CASSQTGLGKIIYF. For the CDR3, the DNA is TGCGCCAGCAGCCAGACAGGGCTGGGAAAAATCATATATTTT.

For this clonotype: A much larger clone is a single base away; this may be a read error. This chain connects TRBV12-3 or TRBV12-4 to TRBJ1-1; D is perhaps TRBD1 (5 bases). V gave up 9 bases and J gave up 0 bases, with 11 bases separating them. The length of the CDR3 is 13 residues. The CDR3, as DNA: TGTGCCAGTCAGGGTGGAGTGAACACTGAAGCTTTCTTT. Translating it yields CASQGGVNTEAFF.

V and J are TRBV29-1 and TRBJ2-3; no reliable D call. The germline V and J ends were trimmed by 3 bases and 15 bases, with 19 bases remaining between them. CDR3 size: 12 residues. Per germline, CDR1 SQVTM and CDR2 ANQGSEA. DNA of the CDR3: TGCAGCGTTGACAGGCGCACAGATACACATTATTTT. This gives the protein CSVDRRTDTHYF.